The clone carrying this TCR beta chain was counted many times. This record comes from a study of regulatory T cells in long-lasting Graves disease. V gave up 7 bases and J gave up 3 bases, with 18 bases separating them. Germline V gene lookup returns CDR1 MNHEY and CDR2 SMNVEV (reference sequence). The CDR3 extends over 15 amino acids. Time point described: newly diagnosed GD, antithyroid drugs for less than 3 months. The TCR library was prepared using RNA isolated from PBMCs. With iRepertoire HTBI primers and Arm-PCR of CDR3 regions, TCR beta libraries were built. TCRdb redid the calling of the multiplex PCR reads with MiXCR, one entry per CDR3 protein. The sample gives about 470,000 distinct CDR3 sequences, under 15% of which show up once; approximately 15% is in the top ten. The sample was also reused in another study, on T cells in Graves' hyperthyroidism and ophthalmopathy.

The TCR originated in a woman in her 30s with Graves disease. The chain joins TRBV27 to TRBJ2-5; D is possibly TRBD1 or TRBD2 (6 bases each). The sample was peripheral blood mononuclear cells (PBMCs), taken at new diagnosis, from a patient treated with antithyroid drugs. CDR3 DNA: TGTGCCAGCACCCCCGGAGGGGGACCGAAAGAGACCCAGTACTTC. This codes for CASTPGGGPKETQYF.